This entry features one T cell receptor beta chain sequence. Its cognate antigen is unknown. The CDR3 runs to 13 residues. The germline V gene encodes CDR1 MNHNS and CDR2 SASEGT. V lost 0 bases, J lost 2 bases, and 5 bases lay in between. This record comes from a study of shared clonotypes between healthy human individuals. Study outcomes and limitations: Naive CD4 clonotype sharing across a handful of donors was approximately 5%.

Negatively enriched CD4+ T cells were divided by CD45RA into naive and memory. Original processing notes: Junction-only immunoSEQ data arrived without quality scores, meaning filtering differed. Libraries were prepared by immunoSEQ multiplex PCR; TCRdb keeps only in-frame clonotypes and omits some of them. For V, J and clone size, that table is used; D and trimming come from the DNA. Here the sample spans roughly 650,000 clones, roughly 97% being singletons. Sequencing was done on a sample of naive CD4+ T cells sorted from blood. As for subset: CD45RA+ positively selected. V usage is TRBV6-1 and J usage is TRBJ2-7; D is undetermined. This TCR was sampled from a woman aged 25-40 years in good health. The CDR3 DNA sequence: TGTGCCAGCAGTGAAGCGCCGACCTACGAGCAGTACTTC. This encodes CASSEAPTYEQYF.